The clone carrying this T cell receptor (beta chain) was seen just once. Primers included in the PCR were 60 Vbeta and 13 Jbeta primers. Libraries were prepared by immunoSEQ multiplex PCR; TCRdb keeps only in-frame clonotypes and omits some of them. The sample carries about 130,000 clones, around three quarters recorded once. The sample comes from a study of cytomegalovirus exposure and HLA in healthy donors. This CDR3 region has 12 residues. V shed 1 base and J shed 10 bases, with 5 bases lying between them. Germline assignment: CDR1 SGHTA and CDR2 FQGNSA. The specimen sequenced was PBMCs. This receptor was identified in a middle-aged man in good health and CMV-seronegative. The V and J genes are TRBV7-2 and TRBJ1-6; no reliable D call. Here the CDR3 reads CASSLGRSPLHF. CDR3 nucleotides: TGTGCCAGCAGCTTAGGTCGGTCACCCCTCCACTTT.